These 31 T cell receptor beta chains were sequenced from one sample in a study of T cell responses to AZD1222 COVID-19 vaccine. Profiled with immunoSEQ multiplex PCR; TCRdb holds only in-frame clones, not every one. Here the sample spans about 150,000 clones, about nine tenths being singletons. Here the sequenced sample was peripheral blood, taken on day 0 of AZD1222 vaccination. These receptors all come from an adult in good health.

The chain couples TRBV21-1 to TRBJ2-1; the table calls TRBD1, which could not be checked here. TRBV21-1 is deemed a pseudogene. The CDR3 length is 15 residues. The CDR3 DNA sequence: TGTGCCAGCAGCTACAGGGGGCCCGCCTACAATGAGCAGTTCTTC. Translated, it gives CASSYRGPAYNEQFF.

The chain combines TRBV18 with TRBJ2-7; 12 nucleotides align to TRBD2. The CDR3 is 15 amino acids. Looked up from germline, CDR1 is KGHSH and CDR2 is LQKENI. This CDR3 reads CASSPRILAGGPMSV. The CDR3 DNA reads TGTGCCAGCTCACCACGGATCCTAGCGGGAGGGCCTATGTCTGTC.

The CDR3 DNA is TGTGCCAGCAGCTCCATTCGGGTCTCGGGCGAGCAGTACTTC. It yields the protein CASSSIRVSGEQYF. The chain is built from TRBV7-3 and TRBJ2-7, with D unresolved. V was clipped by 4 bases and J by 6 bases, with 16 bases between them. This CDR3 comprises 14 residues. CDR1 and CDR2 (germline): SGHTA, FQGTGA.

The chain combines TRBV5-1 with TRBJ1-3; 10 bases are shared with TRBD1. This CDR3 has 18 residues. V shed 0 bases and J 4 bases; nucleotides not matched to a gene: 10. Germline assignment: CDR1 SGHRS and CDR2 YFSETQ. The DNA for the CDR3 is TGCGCCAGCAGCTTGGTCAAGTCCGGGACAGGGGAAGGAAACACCATATATTTT. This sequence encodes CASSLVKSGTGEGNTIYF.

J is TRBJ1-2 and V is TRBV18, with 7 bases lining up with TRBD1. The J segment lost 0 bases and the V segment lost 5 bases, leaving 9 bases of the junction unmatched. Germline V CDR1 and CDR2: KGHSH, LQKENI. The CDR3 runs to 16 residues. The CDR3 loop is CASSSFQTGTNYGYTF. DNA for the CDR3: TGTGCCAGCTCATCATTCCAGACAGGGACTAACTATGGCTACACCTTC.

The chain joins TRBV11-2 to TRBJ1-2; D is unresolved. Germline lookup yields CDR1 SGHAT and CDR2 FQNNGV. This CDR3 contains 13 residues. V lost 5 bases, J lost 4 bases, and 11 bases lay in between. The chain's CDR3 is CASSVGLSYGYTF. In DNA form, the CDR3 reads TGTGCCAGCAGCGTAGGACTTAGCTATGGCTACACCTTC.

The J gene is TRBJ2-7, the V gene TRBV15; possible D gene TRBD2, 6 bases. The CDR3 has 15 amino acids. Per the germline V gene, CDR1 is LNHNV and CDR2 is YYDKDF (reference sequence). Trimming shortened V by 1 base and J by 4 bases, and 14 bases separated the two germline ends. CDR3 DNA: TGTGCCACCAGCAGAGGGAGACTAGACTTTTACGAGCAGTACTTC. Its translation: CATSRGRLDFYEQYF.

This chain uses TRBV19 with TRBJ1-2, with TRBD1 identical over 7 bases. Germline CDR1 is LNHDA and CDR2 is SQIVND (reference sequence). The CDR3 totals 14 residues. J was trimmed by 6 bases and V by 4 bases; bases with no gene match: 8. The CDR3 DNA is TGTGCCAGTAGTAGACGACAGGGTACGGATGGCTACACCTTC. Residues: CASSRRQGTDGYTF. Full variable domain (missing parts from reference TRBV19 and TRBJ1-2): DGGITQSPKYLFRKEGQNVTLSCEQNLNHDAMYWYRQDPGQGLRLIYYSQIVNDFQKGDIAEGYSVSREKKESFPLTVTSAQKNPTAFYLCASSRRQGTDGYTFGSGTRLTVV.

The gene calls are TRBV19 and TRBJ2-2; D remains ambiguous. CDR1 and CDR2 from the germline V gene are LNHDA and SQIVND (reference sequence). The CDR3 totals 14 residues. The germline V and J ends were trimmed by 6 bases and 3 bases, with 11 bases remaining between them. This chain's CDR3 is CASRAYSYTGELFF. The CDR3 nucleotides read TGTGCCAGTAGAGCATACTCATACACCGGGGAGCTGTTTTTT.

The J gene is TRBJ2-5, the V gene TRBV28; TRBD2 agrees at 8 bases. Per germline, CDR1 MDHEN and CDR2 SYDVKM. This CDR3 is built from 14 residues. The V segment lost 6 bases and the J segment 4 bases; nucleotides outside the gene matches: 7. The CDR3 DNA reads TGTGCCAGCAGCTGGCGGGGGGAGAGAGAGACCCAGTACTTC. This encodes CASSWRGERETQYF.

The rearrangement uses TRBV24-1 and TRBJ1-1, with 7 bases identical to TRBD1. J was trimmed by 1 base and V by 6 bases; bases with no gene match: 1. This CDR3 contains 13 residues. In germline, CDR1 is KGHDR, CDR2 SFDVKD. CDR3 sequence reads: CATSRTGNTEAFF. The CDR3 region has the DNA TGTGCCACCAGTAGGACAGGGAACACTGAAGCTTTCTTT.

V gene TRBV29-1 combines with J gene TRBJ1-1; the D gene is possibly TRBD1 (6 bases). The ends were cut back, 6 bases at V and 0 bases at J, with 14 bases in the middle. This CDR3 has 14 residues. Germline lookup yields CDR1 SQVTM and CDR2 ANQGSEA. The CDR3, as DNA: TGCAGCGTCTCAGACAGGATGATGAACACTGAAGCTTTCTTT. Its translation: CSVSDRMMNTEAFF.

The genes are TRBV6-5 and TRBJ1-1; D call uncertain. This CDR3 contains 13 residues. V gave up 4 bases and J gave up 1 base, with 7 bases separating them. CDR1 is MNHEY and CDR2 is SVGAGI in the germline V gene. This CDR3 is CASSLVGNTEAFF. The CDR3 DNA follows: TGTGCCAGCAGTTTGGTTGGGAACACTGAAGCTTTCTTT.

The genes are TRBV5-8 and TRBJ1-3, with D possibly TRBD1 on 6 matching bases. From germline, CDR1 is SGHTS and CDR2 YDEGEE. This CDR3 comprises 15 residues. V lost 0 bases to trimming and J lost 4 bases, with 11 bases between them. CDR3 bases: TGTGCCAGCAGCTTGGCAGGGGTCTGGGGAAACACCATATATTTT. It is translated as CASSLAGVWGNTIYF.

This chain uses TRBV5-1 with TRBJ1-1; D possibly corresponds to TRBD1 (6 bases). The CDR3 loop spans 15 amino acids. Trimming left V 6 bases short and J 4 bases short, with 19 bases between. Germline lookup yields CDR1 SGHRS and CDR2 YFSETQ. CDR3 residues: CASISTPGVGTEAFF. The CDR3 DNA sequence: TGCGCCAGCATTTCGACACCAGGGGTGGGCACTGAAGCTTTCTTT.

The chain links TRBV28 to TRBJ1-3; D not certain. There are 14 residues in the CDR3. Germline CDR1 reads MDHEN; CDR2 reads SYDVKM. The V and J ends lost 4 bases and 0 bases respectively, with 7 bases between them. CDR3 in DNA: TGTGCCAGCAGTTCATTCAGCTCTGGAAACACCATATATTTT. Residues: CASSSFSSGNTIYF. The entire variable domain, with the rest obtained from reference TRBV28 and TRBJ1-3, is as follows: DVKVTQSSRYLVKRTGEKVFLECVQDMDHENMFWYRQDPGLGLRLIYFSYDVKMKEKGDIPEGYSVSREKKERFSLILESASTNQTSMYLCASSSFSSGNTIYFGEGSWLTVV.

This clone occurred a few times. The V gene is TRBV12-5, the J gene TRBJ1-1; a possible D gene is TRBD1 (5 bases). V was trimmed by 3 bases and J by 1 base, leaving 6 bases between them. Germline lookup yields CDR1 LGHNT and CDR2 FRNRAP. The CDR3 consists of 13 residues. The CDR3 nucleotides read TGTGCTAGTGGTTTCACAGGGAACACTGAAGCTTTCTTT. Translated: CASGFTGNTEAFF.

The gene calls are TRBV7-8 and TRBJ1-5; TRBD1 matches at 8 bases. This CDR3 contains 15 residues. J lost 7 bases, V lost 4 bases, and 9 bases had no gene match. Germline assignment: CDR1 SGHVS and CDR2 FQNEAQ. CDR3 in amino acids: CASSSGQGDSQPQHF. DNA of the CDR3: TGTGCCAGCAGCTCCGGACAGGGTGACAGCCAGCCCCAGCATTTT. Variable domain in full (rest from reference TRBV7-8 and TRBJ1-5): GAGVSQSPRYKVAKRGQDVALRCDPISGHVSLFWYQQALGQGPEFLTYFQNEAQLDKSGLPSDRFFAERPEGSVSTLKIQRTQQEDSAVYLCASSSGQGDSQPQHFGDGTRLSIL.

CDR3 nucleotide sequence: TGTGCCAGTAGTATTGGGGGACAGTACTATGGCTACACCTTC. Translation: CASSIGGQYYGYTF. The J gene is TRBJ1-2, the V gene TRBV19; 7 nucleotides agree with TRBD1. The CDR3 extends over 14 amino acids. CDR1 is LNHDA, CDR2 SQIVND, per germline (reference sequence). V shed 3 bases, J shed 3 bases, and the junction held 4 bases outside the gene matches.

The chain employs TRBV12-3 or TRBV12-4 and TRBJ1-5, with unresolved D. The CDR3 covers 13 residues. With 6 bases removed from V and 2 bases from J, the gap between germline ends came to 8 bases. CDR3: CASRRLGNQPQHF. The DNA of the CDR3 is TGTGCCAGCAGACGTTTGGGCAATCAGCCCCAGCATTTT.

CDR3 DNA sequence: TGTGCCAGCAGCTTACATGCGACAGGGGGCAATCAGCCCCAGCATTTT. Amino acids: CASSLHATGGNQPQHF. V and J are TRBV7-3 and TRBJ1-5, with TRBD1 matching 8 bases. J was trimmed by 2 bases and V by 2 bases; bases with no gene match: 5. The CDR3 length is 16 residues. CDR1 and CDR2 from the germline V gene are SGHTA and FQGTGA. Full variable domain (rest looked up from reference TRBV7-3 and TRBJ1-5): GAGVSQTPSNKVTEKGKYVELRCDPISGHTALYWYRQSLGQGPEFLIYFQGTGAADDSGLPNDRFFAVRPEGSVSTLKIQRTERGDSAVYLCASSLHATGGNQPQHFGDGTRLSIL.

The V and J genes are TRBV5-1 and TRBJ2-7, with 13 bases identical to TRBD2. There are 15 residues in the CDR3. After removal of 3 bases from V and 6 bases from J, the junction contained 6 bases not matched to a gene. Germline V gene sequence: CDR1 SGHRS, CDR2 YFSETQ. CDR3 coding DNA: TGCGCCAGCAGCTCCGGACTAGCGGGAGCCTCCGAGCAGTACTTC. Translating it yields CASSSGLAGASEQYF.

This chain uses TRBV7-2 with TRBJ2-4, with TRBD2 identical over 9 bases. The CDR3 covers 18 residues. Germline V gives CDR1 SGHTA, CDR2 FQGNSA. V lost 3 bases and J lost 8; bases outside the gene matches: 17. The CDR3 DNA is TGTGCCAGCAGCTTCAGAGCGGGAGGTCCCCGGAGCCGCGACATTCAGTACTTC. It yields the protein CASSFRAGGPRSRDIQYF.

The chain combines TRBV2 with TRBJ2-7; D is unclear. V lost 2 bases, J lost 3 bases, and 11 bases lay in between. Germline V gene lookup returns CDR1 SNHLY and CDR2 FYNNEI. The CDR3 sequence is 14 residues long. DNA of the CDR3: TGTGCCAGCAGTGAATCCTCCCCCGGCTACGAGCAGTACTTC. It codes for CASSESSPGYEQYF.

V usage is TRBV11-2 and J usage is TRBJ1-4; unclear D gene. Germline V gene lookup returns CDR1 SGHAT and CDR2 FQNNGV. Trimming removed 0 bases from V and 6 bases from J, with 8 bases in between. The CDR3 spans 14 residues. The CDR3 loop is CASSLDGWDEKLFF. The CDR3 DNA is TGTGCCAGCAGCTTAGACGGTTGGGATGAAAAACTGTTTTTT.

The genes are TRBV13 and TRBJ1-2, with 9 bases lining up with TRBD1. The J segment lost 4 bases and the V segment lost 0 bases, leaving 0 bases of the junction unmatched. This CDR3 contains 14 residues. Per germline, CDR1 PRHDT and CDR2 FYEKMQ (reference sequence). In DNA, the CDR3 is TGTGCCAGCAGCTTAGGGACAGGGGGCTATGGCTACACCTTC. Its translation is CASSLGTGGYGYTF.

The rearrangement joins TRBV19 to TRBJ2-1, with D unresolved. This CDR3 contains 17 residues. Trimming cost V 7 bases and J 5 bases, with 24 bases left between them. Germline V CDR1 and CDR2: LNHDA, SQIVND (reference sequence). The CDR3 DNA reads as TGTGCCAGTAACGCACTCCCCACAGCACAGCCGGACAATGAGCAGTTCTTC. Translated, it gives CASNALPTAQPDNEQFF.

The J gene is TRBJ2-7, the V gene TRBV28; D not resolved. Germline V gives CDR1 MDHEN, CDR2 SYDVKM. Trimming shortened V by 3 bases and J by 5 bases, and 14 bases separated the two germline ends. The CDR3 sequence is 14 residues long. CDR3 loop: CASSFLAKLDEQYF. Written as DNA, the CDR3 is TGTGCCAGCAGTTTTCTGGCGAAACTCGACGAGCAGTACTTC.

This chain joins TRBV3-1 (or the pseudogene TRBV3-2) and TRBJ2-2; D is perhaps TRBD1 or TRBD2 (6 bases each). Between the trimmed V and J ends, which lost 4 bases and 2 bases, there was a span of 14 bases. The length of the CDR3 is 16 residues. Germline V gives CDR1 LGHDT, CDR2 YNNKEL (reference sequence). In DNA form, the CDR3 reads TGTGCCAGCAGCCCCGGGGGCTACCTTAACACCGGGGAGCTGTTTTTT. Its translation: CASSPGGYLNTGELFF.

The rearrangement links TRBV6-5 to TRBJ1-2, with 7 positions matching TRBD1. The germline gives CDR1 MNHEY, CDR2 SVGAGI. This CDR3 has 13 amino acids. V dropped 7 bases and J dropped 8; count of bases not matched to a gene: 10. The CDR3 coding sequence is TGTGCCAGCATCCCCGGACAGGTCCTGGGCTACACCTTC. Translation gives CASIPGQVLGYTF.

This chain uses TRBV6-1 with TRBJ2-1; no clear D gene. The CDR3 has 16 amino acids. Germline V lookup: CDR1 MNHNS, CDR2 SASEGT. Trimming left V 3 bases short and J 2 bases short, with 14 bases between. The CDR3 is CASSDLSTRPYNEQFF. The CDR3 DNA sequence: TGTGCCAGCAGTGACCTTTCGACGCGGCCCTACAATGAGCAGTTCTTC.